This entry concerns a single T cell receptor beta chain. The antigen remains unidentified. The sample is drawn from a study of neurological immune-mediated disorders. TCRdb called the 5' RACE reads again in MiXCR, with one record for every CDR3 protein. In the table there are about 46,000 distinct CDR3 sequences, around 4% of which are singletons. Study results and limitations: The multiple sclerosis repertoire cluster was not associated with any clinical or MRI feature. No CDR3 amino acid sequences recurred among expanded clones across subjects, suggesting private repertoires in all groups.

Germline assignment: CDR1 DFQATT and CDR2 SNEGSKA (reference sequence). The CDR3 totals 14 residues. Between the trimmed V and J ends, which lost 3 bases and 2 bases, there was a span of 11 bases. The sequenced sample was PBMCs. The origin of this receptor is a woman between 55 and 75 years old with multiple sclerosis. The chain carries TRBV20-1 and TRBJ1-5; perhaps TRBD1 as D (5 bases). The CDR3 region is CSASGARGNQPQHF. In DNA, the CDR3 is TGCAGTGCTAGTGGCGCCAGGGGCAATCAGCCCCAGCATTTT.